Sequencing of this T cell receptor beta chain was carried out in a study of blood T cell repertoires in COVID-19 (dated by TCRdb to 2018 to 2021). For the wider study: The collaborator samples originated in the United States, Italy and Spain and spanned the acute and convalescent phases of COVID-19. The prospective study material was composed of cDNA or gDNA derived from T cells, B-cell-depleted T cells, or PBMCs. The dataset comprised deeply sampled blood TCRbeta repertoires from subjects exposed to, actively infected with, or recovered from COVID-19. A freely available public database, intended as a resource for researchers studying the immune response to SARS-CoV-2, is where the repertoires were released. The samples were drawn from two sources: the first 160 participants of the ongoing ImmuneRACE study, and 950 to 1,500 subjects contributed by 6 global collaborators. A de-identified subject ID, COVID-19 status, age in years and sex were almost always included in the sample metadata. Where HLA class I and class II types were available, the types were taken from metadata supplied by the sample provider, not from assay-based typing. General findings and caveats noted by the study authors: Clinical and demographic metadata were provided uncurated, with the amount varying by source and participant.

As to this clone: Its antigen remains unidentified. Nothing much larger sits one base from this clone, and base qualities are not available.

Via the germline V gene (reference sequence), CDR1 is SGHNT and CDR2 YYREEE. Measured from the cysteine to the phenylalanine, the CDR3 is 14 residues long. The DNA shown is the 42-base CDR3, in frame from base 1. V lost 4 bases and J lost 0 bases; the stretch between them is 10 bases long. TCRbeta CDR3 regions were amplified from genomic DNA using the immunoSEQ Assay, a bias-controlled multiplex PCR. As for how the authors treated the data: Nucleated cell counts per sample were estimated from amplification of reference gene primers within the assay. Sequence reads were collapsed and filtered to measure the absolute abundance of every unique TCRbeta CDR3 rearrangement. For each sample, productive Simpson clonality was calculated as the square root of Simpson's diversity index over productive rearrangements. The source is immuneACCESS, and TCRdb retained only in-frame sequences with V and J called. Part of the clones is not carried over; for the studies checked, unresolved V genes explain less than half of this, and the remainder is unexplained. V and J calls and clone size come straight from that table; D and trimming were deduced from the DNA. A total of more than 200,000 clones appear in this sample, approximately 85% of them only once. 8% to 10% of the sample is in the top ten clones.

One collaborating source in Seattle enrolled patients while the patients were actively infected and followed the patients over time throughout the course of disease. Collaborating institutions collected whole blood in K2EDTA tubes following their own protocols. For TCRbeta analysis, collaborators shipped samples as frozen whole blood, isolated PBMCs, or DNA extracted from either of those sample types. The sequence was collected from an elderly woman with COVID-19, enrolled during active disease. The V gene is TRBV5-4 and the J gene is TRBJ1-1; a weak D assignment points to TRBD1 (6 bases agree). Sequencing was performed on peripheral blood. The CDR3 is CASSNREMNTEAFF. The nucleotide sequence is given as TGTGCCAGCAGCAACAGGGAGATGAACACTGAAGCTTTCTTT.